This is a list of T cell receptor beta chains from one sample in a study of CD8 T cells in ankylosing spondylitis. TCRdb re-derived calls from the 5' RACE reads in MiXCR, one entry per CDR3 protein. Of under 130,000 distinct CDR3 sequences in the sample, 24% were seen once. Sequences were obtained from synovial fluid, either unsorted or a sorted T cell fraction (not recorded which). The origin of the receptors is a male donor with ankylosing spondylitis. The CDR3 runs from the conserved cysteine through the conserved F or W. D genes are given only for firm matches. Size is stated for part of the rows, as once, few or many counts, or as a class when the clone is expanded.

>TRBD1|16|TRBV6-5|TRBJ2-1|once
TGTGCCAGCAGTTACATCAGGGGGTATGGGGCCAATGAGCAGTTCTTC
CASSYIRGYGANEQFF
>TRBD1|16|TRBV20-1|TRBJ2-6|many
TGCAGTGCCCATGACAGGGGGCGCACTGGGGCCAACGTCCTGACTTTC
CSAHDRGRTGANVLTF
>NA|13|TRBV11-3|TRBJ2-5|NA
TGTGCCAGCAGTGGGCCCCTGGGAGAGACCCAGTACTTC
CASSGPLGETQYF
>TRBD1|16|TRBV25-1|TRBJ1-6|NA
TGTGCCAGCAGTGAATTAACAGGGGCCTTACATTCACCCCTCCACTTT
CASSELTGALHSPLHF
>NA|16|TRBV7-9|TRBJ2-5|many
TGTGCCAGCAGCTCCCTCGGGACGGTTAGGGCAGAGACCCAGTACTTC
CASSSLGTVRAETQYF
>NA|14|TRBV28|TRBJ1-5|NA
TGTGCCAGCAGTAAGAGACAGGGCAATCAGCCCCAGCATTTT
CASSKRQGNQPQHF
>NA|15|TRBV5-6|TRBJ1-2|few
TGTGCCAGCAGCTTGGATCCAGCGGGGAGCTATGGCTACACCTTC
CASSLDPAGSYGYTF
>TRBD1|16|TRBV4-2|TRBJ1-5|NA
TGTGCCAGCAGCCAAGATGTAGGACAGGGGGCCCAGCCCCAGCATTTT
CASSQDVGQGAQPQHF
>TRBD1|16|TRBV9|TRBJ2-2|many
TGTGCCAGCAGCTCGACCGGGACAGGGTTCACCGGGGAGCTGTTTTTT
CASSSTGTGFTGELFF
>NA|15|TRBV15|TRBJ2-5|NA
TGTGCCACCAGCAGAGGTGGTGCGGCTTCCGAGACCCAGTACTTC
CATSRGGAASETQYF
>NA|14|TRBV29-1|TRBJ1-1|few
TGCAGCGTTGAAGATTGGGGAGGGAACACTGAAGCTTTCTTT
CSVEDWGGNTEAFF
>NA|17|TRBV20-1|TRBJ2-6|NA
TGCAGTGCTAGAAGAGACAGGACCAGCTCTGGGGCCAACGTCCTGACTTTC
CSARRDRTSSGANVLTF
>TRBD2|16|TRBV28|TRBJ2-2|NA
TGTGCCAGCAGCTCCGAGGCGGGAGGGCCCACCGGGGAGCTGTTTTTT
CASSSEAGGPTGELFF
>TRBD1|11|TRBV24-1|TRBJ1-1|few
TGTGCCGTCAGGGGGCCCACTGAAGCTTTCTTT
CAVRGPTEAFF
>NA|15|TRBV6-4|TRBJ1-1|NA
TGTGCCAGCAGTGACCGGACAGAGTTTAACACTGAAGCTTTCTTT
CASSDRTEFNTEAFF